The TCR beta chain described here comes from a study of Graves' ophthalmopathy and Graves' hyperthyroidism (dated by TCRdb to 2016 to 2019). For the wider study: Peripheral blood was collected before any treatment was given, at the time of initial diagnosis. To tell Graves' ophthalmopathy apart from Graves' hyperthyroidism, and to predict which patients would progress to ophthalmopathy, the study relied on TCR beta repertoire signatures. For independent validation, a separate cohort was made up of around 19 hyperthyroidism patients plus 17 patients who later progressed from hyperthyroidism to ophthalmopathy. In more than five hyperthyroidism patients, the T-cell repertoires found in thyroid tissue were compared with those found in blood. Following sampling, methimazole starting at 30 mg daily was administered to hyperthyroidism patients, and high-dose intravenous methylprednisolone was administered to ophthalmopathy patients. To explore V-J signatures that distinguish ophthalmopathy from hyperthyroidism, a discovery set of 100 patients was enrolled, made up of 43 with ophthalmopathy and some 56 with stable hyperthyroidism. In total, approximately 130 blood samples were TCR-sequenced: 43 ophthalmopathy, some 75 hyperthyroidism and about 17 hyperthyroidism-to-ophthalmopathy patients.

This clonotype was seen a handful of times. This clone's antigen is unknown. It has no much larger one-base neighbor in the sample; base qualities were not kept. TCR beta CDR3 regions were amplified from RNA transcripts for repertoire sequencing. The first round was an RT-PCR using HTBI primers with the Qiagen OneStep RT-PCR kit, and this first round was followed by a second-round multiplex PCR, then size selection and purification. Libraries were sequenced on an Illumina HiSeq2000 using paired-end 100 bp reads. Per the original workflow: SOAPnuke was used to process the reads, removing any read that contained adapters or uncalled bases, had a mean Phred below 15, or lacked an exact match to the constant primer or identifier. COPE v1.2.5 was used to merge high-quality paired reads. Clonotypes were defined as unique nucleotide sequences and were aligned to IMGT TRB V, D and J references using MiTCR v1.1. Only V-J combinations with frequency above 0.0001 were analysed, covering over 98% of repertoires. A TCR clonal expansion and chaos score per V-J combination was defined as the ratio of F50 clonal expansion to chaos observed in the TCRdist matrix. Welch's t-statistics and random forest were used to reduce the features to about a dozen V-J combinations, which were then used as input to a naive Bayes classifier. The similarity between thyroid and blood repertoires was quantified using the Morisita-Horn index. TCRdb reanalyzed the raw reads on its own, using fastp at Q25 for trimming and MiXCR for clone calling, and kept in-frame beta chains. Rows matching on CDR3 protein sequence are summarized as one entry with the most common DNA and genes. TCRdb's processing, not the study's, gives the V and J calls here. In this sample the table shows 650,000 to 800,000 distinct CDR3 sequences, under 50% of which occur a single time. The top ten clonotypes cover 3% to 3.5% of the sample.

The CDR1 and CDR2 encoded by the germline V gene are ENHRY and SYGVKD. The CDR3, from cysteine to phenylalanine, totals 12 residues. The retained sequence is limited to the CDR3, 36 bases, with the frame set at the first base. V loses 10 bases, J loses 4 bases, and the germline ends lie 10 bases apart. The ophthalmopathy patients had moderately to severely active disease, with a Clinical Activity Score of 3 or higher, a NOSPECS grade of 4 or higher, and a disease duration of less than 3 months. Patients with other autoimmune diseases, uncontrolled infections, pregnancy or lactation were excluded. Clinical symptoms, serum thyroxine, TRAb, thyroid ultrasound and orbital computed tomography were used for diagnosis. PBMCs were isolated from 7.5 to 10 ml of fresh peripheral blood by Ficoll-Paque density gradient centrifugation. Trizol reagent was used to extract the total RNA, and its quality was then checked on an Agilent 2100 Bioanalyzer.

The study at large found these results: In validation, the model predicted ophthalmopathy progression with about 71% sensitivity and roughly 72% specificity; some 13 predicted patients were CT-confirmed with GO in a median of approximately 6.5 months. Sample size was not predetermined statistically, and investigators were not blinded to group allocation. In cross-validation, the 13-signature model distinguished ophthalmopathy from stable hyperthyroidism with approximately 90% sensitivity and around 81% specificity, and in the test set the corresponding values were around 78% and 73%. Most expanded thyroid clonotypes with a frequency above 0.001 also appeared in blood, which suggests that blood repertoires may reflect the immune response in the thyroid.

The TCR originated in an adult man with Graves' ophthalmopathy. The sequencing sample was made of peripheral blood. The V and J segments used are TRBV10-3 and TRBJ1-4; no D gene call is confident. The base sequence is TGTGCCAGCCGGGGTAGTAATGAAAAACTGTTTTTT. The resulting protein is CASRGSNEKLFF.